The TCR beta chain described here comes from a study of blood T cell repertoires in COVID-19. About the study: T cells, B-cell-depleted T cells, or PBMCs provided the cDNA or gDNA that served as material.

Per the germline V gene, CDR1 is SGDLS and CDR2 is YYNGEE. This CDR3 comprises 15 residues. The V end was cut by 8 bases, the J end by 4 bases, with 19 bases between. TCRdb's copy holds only in-frame clones and misses some; the assay was immunoSEQ multiplex PCR. The sample has about 160,000 clones, 75% to 90% seen once. Sequencing was performed on peripheral blood. The clonotype originates from a human donor with acute or convalescent COVID-19. The donor label of this sample is uncertain. The rearrangement joins TRBV9 to TRBJ2-1; perhaps TRBD2 as D (6 bases). Here the CDR3 reads CASGRGYGGYNEQFF. In nucleotides, the CDR3 is TGTGCCAGTGGAAGGGGTTACGGGGGTTACAATGAGCAGTTCTTC.